This T cell receptor (beta chain) was identified during a study of regulatory T cells in long-lasting Graves disease. Overall study context: Freshly diagnosed Graves' patients had used antithyroid drugs for under 3 months. Broader study findings: With persistent disease, TRBV28, TRBJ1-2 and TRBJ2-5 were the favored segments.

This clonotype was detected ten times or more. Its specificity is not known. The authors built TCR beta libraries using iRepertoire HTBI primers and Arm-PCR of CDR3 regions. TCRdb redid the calling of the multiplex PCR reads with MiXCR, one entry per CDR3 protein. This table has hundreds of thousands of distinct CDR3 sequences, under 20% appearing once. The J segment lost 0 bases and the V segment lost 6 bases, leaving 2 bases of the junction unmatched. The CDR3 covers 14 residues. Germline V gene sequence: CDR1 MNHEY, CDR2 SMNVEV (reference sequence). The time point denotes: newly diagnosed GD, antithyroid drugs for less than 3 months. From RNA extracted from PBMCs, the TCR library was made.

The clonotype was recovered from a female donor with Graves disease. Sequences were derived from peripheral blood mononuclear cells (PBMCs), sampled at new diagnosis, from a patient treated with antithyroid drugs. The rearrangement links TRBV27 to TRBJ2-3; 8 bases agree with TRBD1. CDR3 DNA sequence: TGTGCCAGCAGGACAGGGGCTAGCACAGATACGCAGTATTTT. Its translation: CASRTGASTDTQYF.